These 27 T cell receptor beta chains came from one sample sequenced in a study of blood T cell repertoires in COVID-19. Here immunoSEQ multiplex PCR was the method, and the copy in TCRdb shows in-frame clones only, minus some. This repertoire shows 200,000 or so clones, 84% found once; its top ten account for around 5.5%. Material: peripheral blood. These receptors were obtained from a woman aged 60-70 years who had recovered from COVID-19.

The CDR3 DNA is TGTGCCAGCAGCTTGGAGAGCCAGGGTATCCACTATGGCTACACCTTC. This codes for CASSLESQGIHYGYTF. The J gene is TRBJ1-2, the V gene TRBV5-6, with D maybe TRBD1 (5 bases). The germline V and J ends were trimmed by 0 bases and 3 bases, with 15 bases remaining between them. This CDR3 region has 16 residues. The germline CDR1 and CDR2 sequences are SGHDT and YYEEEE.

This clone has just a few counts. Written as DNA, the CDR3 is TGTGCCAGCAGCCCGGACAGCAGCTCCTACGAGCAGTACTTC. It encodes CASSPDSSSYEQYF. This chain uses TRBV5-4 with TRBJ2-7; possibly TRBD1 for D (6 bases). Germline V gene data show CDR1 as SGHNT and CDR2 as YYREEE (reference sequence). V was shortened by 4 bases and J by 0 bases, with 11 bases between the two germline ends. The CDR3 sequence is 14 residues long. The full variable domain, in which reference TRBV5-4 and TRBJ2-7 provide the parts outside the CDR3, is ETGVTQSPTHLIKTRGQQVTLRCSSQSGHNTVSWYQQALGQGPQFIFQYYREEENGRGNFPPRFSGLQFPNYSSELNVNALELDDSALYLCASSPDSSSYEQYFGPGTRLTVT.

This chain joins TRBV7-8 and TRBJ2-7, with a weak D call TRBD1 (6 bases). This CDR3 has 14 amino acids. V was cut by 4 bases and J by 5 bases, with 15 bases left in between. Germline V gene sequence: CDR1 SGHVS, CDR2 FQNEAQ. DNA of the CDR3: TGTGCCAGCAGCTGGACAGTGGGGCAGAACGAGCAGTACTTC. Translated: CASSWTVGQNEQYF.

V and J are TRBV7-9 and TRBJ1-2; D unclear. CDR3 length equals 15 residues. Germline loops: CDR1 SEHNR, CDR2 FQNEAQ (reference sequence). Between the trimmed V and J ends, which lost 4 bases and 4 bases, there was a span of 16 bases. The CDR3 reads CASSSSGVRGYGYTF. The CDR3 nucleotides are TGTGCCAGCAGCTCAAGCGGGGTCCGGGGCTATGGCTACACCTTC.

This chain links TRBV18 with TRBJ1-2; D ambiguous. CDR1 and CDR2 (germline): KGHSH, LQKENI. The V gene lost 2 bases and the J gene lost 5 bases, with 12 bases spanning the gap. The CDR3 runs 14 residues. The CDR3 coding sequence is TGTGCCAGCTCACCATCGCCCCTAGCATATGGCTACACCTTC. It yields the protein CASSPSPLAYGYTF.

The V and J genes are TRBV5-1 and TRBJ2-3; D perhaps matches TRBD1 (6 bases). Germline CDR1 and CDR2: SGHRS and YFSETQ. V shed 7 bases and J shed 4 bases, with 16 bases lying between them. The CDR3 totals 14 residues. CDR3 protein: CASRAGGWADTQYF. DNA for the CDR3: TGCGCCAGCCGGGCTGGGGGCTGGGCAGATACGCAGTATTTT.

J is TRBJ2-6 and V is TRBV6-4; 8 bases are a match to TRBD2. The CDR3 covers 17 residues. V was pared by 6 bases and J by 2 bases, with 9 bases of the junction left unmatched. Looked up from germline, CDR1 is MRHNA and CDR2 is SNTAGT. The CDR3 DNA follows: TGTGCCAGCAGGCCCGGGGGGGGCAAGGCTGGGGCCAACGTCCTGACTTTC. Translated: CASRPGGGKAGANVLTF.

This clone was counted only a few times. The CDR3: CASSPQRLPYNEQFF. The CDR3 DNA reads as TGTGCCAGCTCACCGCAGAGACTTCCCTACAATGAGCAGTTCTTC. J is TRBJ2-1 and V is TRBV18; unclear D gene. CDR3 length equals 15 residues. V was cut by 3 bases and J by 2 bases, with 11 bases left in between. In germline, CDR1 is KGHSH, CDR2 LQKENI.

This chain uses TRBV19 with TRBJ2-7; tentatively, D is TRBD2 (6 bases). The CDR3 consists of 13 residues. V lost 4 bases to trimming and J lost 4 bases, with 11 bases between them. The germline gives CDR1 LNHDA, CDR2 SQIVND (reference sequence). This CDR3 reads CASSTGDFYEQYF. The CDR3, as DNA: TGTGCCAGTAGTACGGGGGACTTTTACGAGCAGTACTTC.

The chain couples TRBV7-3 to TRBJ1-4; the D is unclear. V dropped 4 bases and J dropped 1 base, with 13 bases sitting between them. Per the germline V gene, CDR1 is SGHTA and CDR2 is FQGTGA. This CDR3 is built from 16 residues. Written as DNA, the CDR3 is TGTGCCAGCAGCTGCGGTAGAACGGTAACTAATGAAAAACTGTTTTTT. Its protein is CASSCGRTVTNEKLFF.

The chain recombines TRBV6-5 with TRBJ1-1; 9 positions agree with TRBD1. The CDR3 consists of 15 residues. The V gene's germline CDR1 is MNHEY and CDR2 SVGAGI. V was clipped by 6 bases and J by 4 bases; unmatched bases: 9. CDR3 DNA: TGTGCCAGCAGCTTCGGGACAGGGAGAGGCACTGAAGCTTTCTTT. Encoded protein: CASSFGTGRGTEAFF.

CDR3 region: CASGSHYGYTF. CDR3 nucleotide sequence: TGTGCCAGCGGCTCACACTATGGCTACACCTTC. V and J are TRBV6-5 and TRBJ1-2, with D unresolved. Germline V CDR1 and CDR2: MNHEY, SVGAGI. V lost 8 bases, J lost 3 bases, and 7 bases lay in between. The CDR3 sequence is 11 residues long.

This rearrangement joins TRBV6-5 to TRBJ2-7, with TRBD1 matching 8 bases. V dropped 5 bases and J dropped 5; count of bases not matched to a gene: 11. CDR1 and CDR2 (germline): MNHEY, SVGAGI. CDR3 length: 15 residues. CDR3 amino acids: CASSPTRVRGHEQYF. CDR3 nucleotide sequence: TGTGCCAGCAGTCCAACCCGAGTCAGGGGGCACGAGCAGTACTTC.

V usage is TRBV7-9 and J usage is TRBJ2-7, with 10 bases aligning to TRBD1. V dropped 4 bases and J dropped 6; count of bases not matched to a gene: 18. CDR1 is SEHNR and CDR2 is FQNEAQ in the germline V gene (reference sequence). The CDR3 runs to 18 residues. CDR3 in amino acids: CASSYPKSGTGEIGEQYF. The CDR3 DNA reads as TGTGCCAGCAGCTACCCCAAATCAGGGACAGGGGAAATCGGCGAGCAGTACTTC.

This chain joins TRBV7-8 and TRBJ1-3; D may be TRBD1 (5 bases). The germline gives CDR1 SGHVS, CDR2 FQNEAQ. CDR3 length: 17 residues. The V gene lost 8 bases and the J gene lost 2 bases, with 22 bases spanning the gap. CDR3 sequence: CASAQGHGTTPGNTIYF. The CDR3 DNA follows: TGTGCCAGCGCGCAAGGTCATGGGACTACGCCTGGAAACACCATATATTTT. Drawing the rest from reference TRBV7-8 and TRBJ1-3, the complete variable domain is GAGVSQSPRYKVAKRGQDVALRCDPISGHVSLFWYQQALGQGPEFLTYFQNEAQLDKSGLPSDRFFAERPEGSVSTLKIQRTQQEDSAVYLCASAQGHGTTPGNTIYFGEGSWLTVV.

This clone has just a few counts. The chain couples TRBV7-9 to TRBJ1-3; TRBD1 is a possible D gene (6 bases). Per germline, CDR1 SEHNR and CDR2 FQNEAQ (reference sequence). V was trimmed by 7 bases and J by 0 bases, leaving 16 bases between them. CDR3 length: 16 amino acids. The CDR3 spells CASTRRGGLSGNTIYF. CDR3 bases: TGTGCCAGCACCCGACGGGGGGGCCTCTCTGGAAACACCATATATTTT.

This chain connects TRBV19 to TRBJ1-4; 8 bases fit TRBD1. The V and J ends lost 4 bases and 7 bases, in that order; junction bases with no gene match: 2. Germline CDR1 is LNHDA and CDR2 is SQIVND (reference sequence). The CDR3 has 13 amino acids. The CDR3 bases are TGTGCCAGTAGTACGGACAGGGTTGAAAAACTGTTTTTT. Translated: CASSTDRVEKLFF.

This clone was seen only once. The chain employs TRBV7-9 and TRBJ2-5; the D gene is possibly TRBD2 (6 bases). CDR3 length: 15 residues. CDR1 SEHNR and CDR2 FQNEAQ come from the germline V gene (reference sequence). V lost 5 bases, J lost 0 bases, and 13 bases lay in between. CDR3 sequence (DNA): TGTGCCAGCAGCCCCCGGTGGGGGGACCAAGAGACCCAGTACTTC. The encoded protein is CASSPRWGDQETQYF.

The chain joins TRBV7-6 to TRBJ1-2, with D possibly TRBD1 on 6 matching bases. The V gene's germline CDR1 is SGHVS and CDR2 FNYEAQ. The CDR3 is 13 amino acids. V shed 4 bases and J shed 5 bases, with 11 bases lying between them. CDR3 sequence: CASSSGQRYGYTF. In DNA, the CDR3 is TGTGCCAGCAGCTCTGGACAGAGATATGGCTACACCTTC.

The gene calls are TRBV12-3 or TRBV12-4 and TRBJ1-2, with TRBD1 matching over 8 bases. The CDR3 loop spans 13 amino acids. V lost 5 bases to trimming and J lost 4 bases; unmatched junction nucleotides: 3. The CDR3 nucleotides read TGTGCCAGCAGTGCCGGACAGGGCTATGGCTACACCTTC. This sequence encodes CASSAGQGYGYTF.

The chain carries TRBV5-1 and TRBJ2-1; D perhaps matches TRBD2 (6 bases). The V gene lost 1 base and the J gene lost 0 bases, with 11 bases spanning the gap. The CDR3 runs to 16 residues. Germline values: CDR1 SGHRS, CDR2 YFSETQ. The CDR3 region is CASSLRGLSSYNEQFF. The CDR3 DNA sequence: TGCGCCAGCAGCTTGCGGGGGTTGAGCTCCTACAATGAGCAGTTCTTC.

Worth noting for this clone: Other DNA sequences in the same sample also yield this CDR3. The chain uses TRBV7-9 and TRBJ1-1; the D gene is possibly TRBD1 (5 bases). The germline V gene has CDR1 SEHNR and CDR2 FQNEAQ (reference sequence). Trimming removed 6 bases at V and 1 base at J, with 12 bases between. The CDR3 runs 14 residues. The CDR3 loop is CASSLVQGNTEAFF. The CDR3 DNA sequence: TGTGCCAGCAGTCTAGTGCAGGGGAACACTGAAGCTTTCTTT.

The V gene is TRBV12-3 or TRBV12-4, the J gene TRBJ2-3; D is ambiguous. This CDR3 is built from 11 residues. V dropped 2 bases and J dropped 10 bases, with 7 bases sitting between them. The CDR3 DNA follows: TGTGCCAGCAGTTTATCGCTAGCGCAGTATTTT. It is translated as CASSLSLAQYF.

This chain links TRBV20-1 with TRBJ2-1; 8 bases agree with TRBD1. J gave up 3 bases and V 3 bases, and 4 bases lay outside the gene matches. The CDR3 consists of 14 residues. Germline CDR1 and CDR2: DFQATT and SNEGSKA (reference sequence). DNA for the CDR3: TGCAGTGCTAGTCAGGGGGCAGACTACAATGAGCAGTTCTTC. Translation gives CSASQGADYNEQFF.

The chain uses TRBV25-1 and TRBJ2-5; tentatively, D is TRBD2 (5 bases). CDR1 MGHDK and CDR2 SYGVNS come from the germline V gene. The CDR3 extends over 16 amino acids. V lost 3 bases and J 2 bases, leaving 16 bases between the germline ends. Here the CDR3 reads CASSDLGELEQETQYF. DNA for the CDR3: TGTGCCAGCAGTGACCTCGGGGAATTAGAACAAGAGACCCAGTACTTC.

In regard to this clone: The same CDR3 is also encoded by other DNA sequences in this sample. The chain couples TRBV9 to TRBJ1-1; D perhaps matches TRBD1 (5 bases). Germline lookup yields CDR1 SGDLS and CDR2 YYNGEE. The V end was cut by 2 bases, the J end by 1 base, with 6 bases between. CDR3 length: 13 residues. The CDR3 loop reads CASSVQGNTEAFF. DNA for the CDR3: TGTGCCAGCAGCGTTCAGGGGAACACTGAAGCTTTCTTT.

V gene TRBV6-6 combines with J gene TRBJ1-5; D unclear. Germline assignment: CDR1 MNHNY and CDR2 SVGAGI (reference sequence). The V and J ends lost 4 bases and 1 base respectively, with 5 bases between them. The CDR3 extends over 13 amino acids. CDR3 residues: CASSSQSNQPQHF. The CDR3, as DNA: TGTGCCAGCAGTTCACAGAGCAATCAGCCCCAGCATTTT.